Listed below are T cell receptor beta chains from one sample, sequenced in a study of early T cells in non-severe SARS-CoV-2 infection. TCRdb re-called the 5' RACE reads with MiXCR, one entry per CDR3 protein. This sample has approximately 66,000 distinct CDR3 sequences, with approximately 13% found just once. Source material: whole blood. The receptor source for this set is an adult who was a healthcare worker with PCR-confirmed SARS-CoV-2 infection or an uninfected control (not recorded which). Both conserved end residues are part of each CDR3. The D gene is left open where the match is weak. Some rows mark clone size as missing; the rest say once, few, many or name a class of expanded clone.

j_call: TRBJ1-1; cdr3_length: 13; d_call: TRBD1; clone_size: .; v_call: TRBV3-1; cdr3_nt: TGTGCCAGCAGCCATGACAGGGGCACTGAAGCTTTCTTT; cdr3_aa: CASSHDRGTEAFF
j_call: TRBJ1-1; cdr3_length: 13; d_call: .; clone_size: few; v_call: TRBV28; cdr3_nt: TGTGCCAGCAGTTTACCCGGGAACACTGAAGCTTTCTTT; cdr3_aa: CASSLPGNTEAFF
j_call: TRBJ2-3; cdr3_length: 13; d_call: .; clone_size: many; v_call: TRBV4-1; cdr3_nt: TGCGCCAGCAGCCAAGCGGTCCTTGATACGCAGTATTTT; cdr3_aa: CASSQAVLDTQYF
j_call: TRBJ2-5; cdr3_length: 14; d_call: .; clone_size: .; v_call: TRBV7-6; cdr3_nt: TGTGCCAGCAGCTTGTCGCGAGCTCAAGAGACCCAGTACTTC; cdr3_aa: CASSLSRAQETQYF
j_call: TRBJ2-1; cdr3_length: 14; d_call: .; clone_size: few; v_call: TRBV20-1; cdr3_nt: TGCAGTGCTATTAACAGGGTCGGACACAATGAGCAGTTCTTC; cdr3_aa: CSAINRVGHNEQFF
j_call: TRBJ2-6; cdr3_length: 19; d_call: .; clone_size: .; v_call: TRBV9; cdr3_nt: TGTGCCAGCAGCGTAGAGGATCCCTACACGCTGCCTGGGGCCAACGTCCTGACTTTC; cdr3_aa: CASSVEDPYTLPGANVLTF
j_call: TRBJ2-3; cdr3_length: 14; d_call: TRBD1; clone_size: many; v_call: TRBV18; cdr3_nt: TGTGCCAGCTCACCGGGACAGGGTGCAGATACGCAGTATTTT; cdr3_aa: CASSPGQGADTQYF
j_call: TRBJ2-5; cdr3_length: 12; d_call: .; clone_size: few; v_call: TRBV29-1; cdr3_nt: TGCAGCGTTGAATCCAACGGGGAGACCCAGTACTTC; cdr3_aa: CSVESNGETQYF
j_call: TRBJ2-7; cdr3_length: 15; d_call: TRBD2; clone_size: few; v_call: TRBV29-1; cdr3_nt: TGCAGCGTCGGTTCCGGGACTAGCGGTTACTACGAGCAGTACTTC; cdr3_aa: CSVGSGTSGYYEQYF
j_call: TRBJ1-2; cdr3_length: 16; d_call: TRBD1; clone_size: many; v_call: TRBV5-6; cdr3_nt: TGTGCCAGCAGCTTGGCAGGGGGCGACTTTTCCTATGGCTACACCTTC; cdr3_aa: CASSLAGGDFSYGYTF
j_call: TRBJ1-1; cdr3_length: 15; d_call: .; clone_size: .; v_call: TRBV29-1; cdr3_nt: TGCAGCGTTTTTTCCCCTGGGGGCCGATTCACTGAAGCTTTCTTT; cdr3_aa: CSVFSPGGRFTEAFF
j_call: TRBJ2-3; cdr3_length: 16; d_call: TRBD1; clone_size: .; v_call: TRBV13; cdr3_nt: TGTGCCAGCAGCACCGGACAGGGCCGTAGCACAGATACGCAGTATTTT; cdr3_aa: CASSTGQGRSTDTQYF
j_call: TRBJ1-6; cdr3_length: 15; d_call: TRBD1; clone_size: .; v_call: TRBV10-2; cdr3_nt: TGCGCCAGCAGGGATCCGGGACAGGAGGCAGGGGCCCTCCACTTT; cdr3_aa: CASRDPGQEAGALHF
j_call: TRBJ1-6; cdr3_length: 12; d_call: .; clone_size: few; v_call: TRBV9; cdr3_nt: TGTGCCAGCAGCTTGGTAGGTTCACCCCTCCACTTT; cdr3_aa: CASSLVGSPLHF
j_call: TRBJ2-3; cdr3_length: 13; d_call: .; clone_size: .; v_call: TRBV3-1; cdr3_nt: TGTGCCAGCAGCCATGCCGACACAGATACGCAGTATTTT; cdr3_aa: CASSHADTDTQYF
j_call: TRBJ2-1; cdr3_length: 17; d_call: .; clone_size: many; v_call: TRBV21-1; cdr3_nt: TGTGCCAGCACCCCGGGCGGGCAGCGACAAAAAAACAATGAGCAGTTCTTC; cdr3_aa: CASTPGGQRQKNNEQFF
j_call: TRBJ2-2; cdr3_length: 13; d_call: .; clone_size: many; v_call: TRBV6-2/TRBV6-3; cdr3_nt: TGTGCCAGCAGTTACGCAGTCCCCGGGGAGCTGTTTTTT; cdr3_aa: CASSYAVPGELFF
j_call: TRBJ2-7; cdr3_length: 13; d_call: TRBD2; clone_size: .; v_call: TRBV29-1; cdr3_nt: TGCAGCGGGATACGACTAGCCCCCTACGAGCAGTACTTC; cdr3_aa: CSGIRLAPYEQYF
j_call: TRBJ1-2; cdr3_length: 14; d_call: .; clone_size: many; v_call: TRBV7-9; cdr3_nt: TGTGCCAGCAGCATAACGGGGGGCGCCGGAGGCTACACCTTC; cdr3_aa: CASSITGGAGGYTF
j_call: TRBJ2-1; cdr3_length: 17; d_call: TRBD2; clone_size: .; v_call: TRBV4-3; cdr3_nt: TGCGCCAGCAGCCAAGAGGTAGCGGGGGGGCTATTCGGTGAGCAGTTCTTC; cdr3_aa: CASSQEVAGGLFGEQFF
j_call: TRBJ1-1; cdr3_length: 13; d_call: .; clone_size: many; v_call: TRBV29-1; cdr3_nt: TGCAGCGTTGAAAGGAGGATGAACACTGAAGCTTTCTTT; cdr3_aa: CSVERRMNTEAFF
j_call: TRBJ2-3; cdr3_length: 15; d_call: .; clone_size: many; v_call: TRBV5-1; cdr3_nt: TGCGCCAGCAGCTTGGACGGGACTAGCACAGATACGCAGTATTTT; cdr3_aa: CASSLDGTSTDTQYF
j_call: TRBJ1-1; cdr3_length: 12; d_call: .; clone_size: few; v_call: TRBV12-3/TRBV12-4; cdr3_nt: TGTGCCAGCAGTTTAGTTTACACTGAAGCTTTCTTT; cdr3_aa: CASSLVYTEAFF
j_call: TRBJ2-1; cdr3_length: 13; d_call: .; clone_size: few; v_call: TRBV11-2; cdr3_nt: TGTGCCAGCAGCTTATCCCCCGACAATGAGCAGTTCTTC; cdr3_aa: CASSLSPDNEQFF
j_call: TRBJ1-4; cdr3_length: 14; d_call: .; clone_size: many; v_call: TRBV7-9; cdr3_nt: TGTGCCAGCAGCGCAGGGGAGGACGCTGAAAAACTGTTTTTT; cdr3_aa: CASSAGEDAEKLFF
j_call: TRBJ2-3; cdr3_length: 17; d_call: TRBD1; clone_size: many; v_call: TRBV20-1; cdr3_nt: TGCAGTGCTAGGGACGACCGGGACAGGACATACACAGATACGCAGTATTTT; cdr3_aa: CSARDDRDRTYTDTQYF
j_call: TRBJ2-5; cdr3_length: 15; d_call: .; clone_size: .; v_call: TRBV4-3; cdr3_nt: TGCGCCAGCAGCCCCGGGGTAGCGGTAGAAGAGACCCAGTACTTC; cdr3_aa: CASSPGVAVEETQYF
j_call: TRBJ2-7; cdr3_length: 14; d_call: .; clone_size: many; v_call: TRBV6-5; cdr3_nt: TGTGCCAGCAGCCGTAGCGCCCAGGGTTACGAGCAGTACTTC; cdr3_aa: CASSRSAQGYEQYF
j_call: TRBJ2-7; cdr3_length: 20; d_call: .; clone_size: many; v_call: TRBV10-1; cdr3_nt: TGCGCCAGCCCCTCCGGGACAGGGGGTCGGTTAGCGGGAGGAATCTACGAGCAGTACTTC; cdr3_aa: CASPSGTGGRLAGGIYEQYF
j_call: TRBJ2-1; cdr3_length: 13; d_call: .; clone_size: few; v_call: TRBV7-9; cdr3_nt: TGTGCCAGCAGCTTAGGGACTATTTCTGAGCAGTTCTTC; cdr3_aa: CASSLGTISEQFF
j_call: TRBJ2-7; cdr3_length: 16; d_call: TRBD2; clone_size: .; v_call: TRBV11-2; cdr3_nt: TGTGCCAGCAGCTTCCATATCCTAGCGGGGCTCTACGAGCAGTACTTC; cdr3_aa: CASSFHILAGLYEQYF